The next 29 T cell receptor beta chains were all read from a single sample in a study of shared clonotypes between healthy human individuals. Profiling relied on immunoSEQ multiplex PCR, and the TCRdb table lists in-frame clones only, not all of them. The data contain around 1.1 million clones, 75% to 80% of them seen just once; the ten biggest clones take up roughly 0.62%. Source material: memory CD4+ T cells from PBMCs. As to subset: CD45RA-negative fraction. The receptors originated from a man between 18 and 35 years old in good health. Some clones in this sample may be carry-over from other donors' samples.

The V and J genes are TRBV28 and TRBJ2-7, with TRBD1 identical over 8 bases. The germline V gene has CDR1 MDHEN and CDR2 SYDVKM. J lost 4 bases, V lost 8 bases, and 16 bases had no gene match. The CDR3 is made up of 16 amino acids. The CDR3 bases are TGTGCCAGCGGCTTCGGTACAGGGGGGAGACCTTACGAGCAGTACTTC. Its protein product is CASGFGTGGRPYEQYF.

The chain couples TRBV4-1 to TRBJ2-6; tentative D call: TRBD1 (6 bases). The length of the CDR3 is 15 residues. Germline V gene lookup returns CDR1 MGHRA and CDR2 YSYEKL. The V end was cut by 3 bases, the J end by 0 bases, with 6 bases between. The CDR3 region is CASSQGASGANVLTF. DNA of the CDR3: TGCGCCAGCAGCCAGGGGGCCTCTGGGGCCAACGTCCTGACTTTC.

The V and J genes are TRBV2 and TRBJ2-2, with unresolved D. With 0 bases removed from V and 4 bases from J, the gap between germline ends came to 12 bases. The length of the CDR3 is 16 residues. Germline lookup yields CDR1 SNHLY and CDR2 FYNNEI. The CDR3 loop is CASSEALRLFTGELFF. Written as DNA, the CDR3 is TGTGCCAGCAGTGAAGCCTTGAGGCTATTCACCGGGGAGCTGTTTTTT.

J is TRBJ2-3 and V is TRBV14; D is perhaps TRBD2 (6 bases). The CDR3 covers 17 residues. The V end was cut by 4 bases, the J end by 1 base, with 18 bases between. Germline CDR1 SGHDN, CDR2 FVKESK. The CDR3 reads CASSLLRDSLRTDTQYF. The CDR3 DNA reads as TGTGCCAGCAGCCTACTCCGGGACTCGCTACGCACAGATACGCAGTATTTT. The full variable domain, in which reference TRBV14 and TRBJ2-3 provide the parts outside the CDR3, is EAGVTQFPSHSVIEKGQTVTLRCDPISGHDNLYWYRRVMGKEIKFLLHFVKESKQDESGMPNNRFLAERTGGTYSTLKVQPAELEDSGVYFCASSLLRDSLRTDTQYFGPGTRLTVL.

The rearrangement links TRBV7-6 to TRBJ1-4; possibly TRBD1 for D (5 bases). CDR1 is SGHVS and CDR2 is FNYEAQ in the germline V gene. There are 14 residues in the CDR3. Trimming cost V 1 base and J 3 bases, with 6 bases left between them. CDR3 coding DNA: TGTGCCAGCAGCTTAGGGGGGGCTAATGAAAAACTGTTTTTT. Its translation: CASSLGGANEKLFF.

This clone came up a few times. At one end the junction does not follow the germline gene, possibly because of a read error. This chain uses TRBV7-9 with TRBJ2-3; 9 positions match TRBD2. Germline assignment: CDR1 SEHNR and CDR2 FQNEAQ (reference sequence). The CDR3 spans 17 residues. The CDR3 is CASGLDAAGTSTDAQYF. The CDR3 DNA reads as TGTGCCAGCGGCTTAGATGCGGCAGGGACTAGCACAGATGCGCAGTATTTT. Variable domain in full (rest from reference TRBV7-9 and TRBJ2-3): DTGVSQNPRHKITKRGQNVTFRCDPISEHNRLYWYRQTLGQGPEFLTYFQNEAQLEKSRLLSDRFSAERPKGSFSTLEIQRTEQGDSAMYLCASGLDAAGTSTDAQYFGPGTRLTVL.

This clone appeared a single time. Possible read error: a much larger clone is one base away. The chain combines TRBV6-5 with TRBJ2-1; a weak D match, TRBD1 (6 bases). This CDR3 has 11 residues. CDR1 is MNHEY and CDR2 is SVGAGI in the germline V gene. The germline V and J ends were trimmed by 7 bases and 13 bases, with 14 bases remaining between them. For the CDR3, the DNA is TGTGCCAGCACTCACGGACAGAGCCAGTTCTTC. Encoded protein: CASTHGQSQFF.

Points on this clone: A far bigger clonotype differs at one base, so this is likely a read error. Other DNA sequences from this sample encode an identical CDR3 as well. This sequence joins TRBV20-1 and TRBJ2-3; 8 nucleotides agree with TRBD1. The CDR3 covers 11 residues. The germline gives CDR1 DFQATT, CDR2 SNEGSKA (reference sequence). The CDR3 DNA reads TGCAGTGCTAGTACAGGGGGTACGCAGTACTTT. Translating it yields CSASTGGTQYF.

The chain uses TRBV29-1 and TRBJ2-3; tentatively, D is TRBD2 (5 bases). Germline V gene data show CDR1 as SQVTM and CDR2 as ANQGSEA. V was trimmed by 4 bases and J by 0 bases, leaving 11 bases between them. The CDR3 contains 14 residues. CDR3 nucleotide sequence: TGCAGCGTTGTTAGCGTAGCTAGCACAGATACGCAGTATTTT. It yields the protein CSVVSVASTDTQYF.

Worth noting for this clone: The junction departs from the called germline gene at one end, perhaps through a read error. The chain joins TRBV6-6 to TRBJ2-5; no firm D call. The J call is doubtful: the DNA matches TRBJ2-7 better. The CDR3 has 14 amino acids. The germline V gene has CDR1 MNHNY and CDR2 SVGAGI (reference sequence). The CDR3 DNA is TGTGCCAGCAGCTACTCATCCGGCGTCTACGAGCAGTACTTC. Encoded protein: CASSYSSGVYEQYF.

This chain connects TRBV5-4 to TRBJ2-6; a weak D match, TRBD1 (6 bases). This CDR3 is 17 amino acids long. Germline CDR1 reads SGHNT; CDR2 reads YYREEE (reference sequence). The V gene lost 4 bases and the J gene lost 0 bases, with 14 bases spanning the gap. The chain's CDR3 is CASSLQGMSSGANVLTF. The DNA for the CDR3 is TGTGCCAGCAGCCTTCAGGGGATGAGCTCTGGGGCCAACGTCCTGACTTTC. The variable domain in full, completed from reference TRBV5-4 and TRBJ2-6, reads ETGVTQSPTHLIKTRGQQVTLRCSSQSGHNTVSWYQQALGQGPQFIFQYYREEENGRGNFPPRFSGLQFPNYSSELNVNALELDDSALYLCASSLQGMSSGANVLTFGAGSRLTVL.

CDR3 in amino acids: CAWSPIRGTAEAFF. As DNA, the CDR3 is TGTGCCTGGAGTCCCATAAGGGGCACAGCTGAAGCTTTCTTT. The chain is built from TRBV30 and TRBJ1-1; D is possibly TRBD1 (5 bases). Germline CDR1 reads GTSNPN; CDR2 reads SVGIG (reference sequence). V lost 2 bases, J lost 6 bases, and 16 bases lay in between. The CDR3 consists of 14 residues.

V gene TRBV9 combines with J gene TRBJ2-3; 10 bases are shared with TRBD2. Germline assignment: CDR1 SGDLS and CDR2 YYNGEE. Trimming cost V 1 base and J 5 bases; bases outside gene matches: 4. The CDR3 runs 15 residues. Written as DNA, the CDR3 is TGTGCCAGCAGCGTAACGTCTAGCGGGGGAGATACGCAGTATTTT. Translated: CASSVTSSGGDTQYF. Full variable domain (remainder filled in from reference TRBV9 and TRBJ2-3): DSGVTQTPKHLITATGQRVTLRCSPRSGDLSVYWYQQSLDQGLQFLIQYYNGEERAKGNILERFSAQQFPDLHSELNLSSLELGDSALYFCASSVTSSGGDTQYFGPGTRLTVL.

Worth noting for this clone: The same CDR3 is also encoded by other DNA sequences in this sample. The chain combines TRBV28 with TRBJ1-2; a weak D match, TRBD1 (6 bases). Germline CDR1 MDHEN, CDR2 SYDVKM. The CDR3 totals 13 residues. V shed 6 bases and J shed 2 bases, with 10 bases lying between them. This CDR3 is CASSLGQNYGYTF. The CDR3 DNA follows: TGTGCCAGCAGCCTTGGACAGAACTATGGCTACACCTTC.

V is TRBV6-1 and J is TRBJ2-7; 7 bases are shared with TRBD1. CDR3 length: 14 residues. CDR1 and CDR2 (germline): MNHNS, SASEGT. The V segment lost 6 bases and the J segment 3 bases; nucleotides outside the gene matches: 8. CDR3 residues: CASRDREQYYEQYF. DNA of the CDR3: TGTGCCAGCAGAGACAGGGAGCAGTACTACGAGCAGTACTTC.

The V call is TRBV10-2, the J call TRBJ2-7; the match to TRBD2 covers 10 bases. The germline V gene has CDR1 WSHSY and CDR2 SAAADI. V shed 6 bases and J 4 bases; nucleotides not matched to a gene: 3. This CDR3 spans 13 amino acids. This CDR3 is CASRASGSYEQYF. DNA of the CDR3: TGCGCCAGCAGGGCTAGCGGGAGTTACGAGCAGTACTTC.

The rearrangement uses TRBV6-6 and TRBJ2-3, with D perhaps matching TRBD1 or TRBD2 (6 bases each). This CDR3 region has 15 residues. Germline V lookup: CDR1 MNHNY, CDR2 SVGAGI (reference sequence). The V and J ends lost 2 bases and 2 bases respectively, with 11 bases between them. The DNA for the CDR3 is TGTGCCAGCAGTTACCCTCCGGGGGCCACAGATACGCAGTATTTT. It yields the protein CASSYPPGATDTQYF.

The chain links TRBV6-1 to TRBJ1-2; 7 bases map to TRBD1. This CDR3 has 13 residues. After removal of 6 bases from V and 5 bases from J, the junction contained 6 bases not matched to a gene. In germline, CDR1 is MNHNS, CDR2 SASEGT. The CDR3 protein is CASRMDRYYGYTF. The DNA for the CDR3 is TGTGCCAGCAGGATGGACAGGTATTATGGCTACACCTTC.

This chain joins TRBV7-9 and TRBJ2-5, with 9 bases that match TRBD2. This CDR3 contains 17 residues. Germline V gene data show CDR1 as SEHNR and CDR2 as FQNEAQ (reference sequence). V trimming: 5 bases; J trimming: 5 bases; junction bases outside the gene matches: 15. The CDR3 region has the DNA TGTGCCAGCAGCAGAATAGCGGGAGCGACCCTAAGGGAGACCCAGTACTTC. It codes for CASSRIAGATLRETQYF.

V usage is TRBV6-5 and J usage is TRBJ1-5, with unresolved D. The CDR3 sequence is 15 residues long. V was clipped by 0 bases and J by 3 bases, with 9 bases between them. Germline CDR1 is MNHEY and CDR2 is SVGAGI. The CDR3 DNA reads as TGTGCCAGCAGTTACTCTAGACACTCCAATCAGCCCCAGCATTTT. This gives the protein CASSYSRHSNQPQHF.

The chain combines TRBV15 with TRBJ2-1; D gene unclear. V was shortened by 7 bases and J by 6 bases, with 22 bases between the two germline ends. This CDR3 is 16 amino acids long. Germline CDR1 is LNHNV and CDR2 is YYDKDF (reference sequence). The CDR3 here is CATTRTATSPLNEQFF. The DNA for the CDR3 is TGTGCCACCACCCGAACGGCCACATCTCCTCTCAATGAGCAGTTCTTC.

In DNA form, the CDR3 reads TGTGCCAGCAGCTTATTCGGGGTCATCCAGCCCCAGCATTTT. It is translated as CASSLFGVIQPQHF. This chain joins TRBV7-2 and TRBJ1-5; no definite D call. Germline values: CDR1 SGHTA, CDR2 FQGNSA. This CDR3 is built from 14 residues. Trimming left V 2 bases short and J 7 bases short, with 12 bases between.

The rearrangement joins TRBV5-4 to TRBJ1-3, with D possibly TRBD1 on 5 matching bases. Trimming left V 10 bases short and J 0 bases short, with 11 bases between. This CDR3 spans 13 amino acids. Germline lookup yields CDR1 SGHNT and CDR2 YYREEE (reference sequence). The CDR3 DNA reads TGTGCCGACGGGGCAGACTCTGGAAACACCATATATTTT. This codes for CADGADSGNTIYF.

The chain joins TRBV2 to TRBJ2-7, with 9 bases aligning to TRBD2. Trimming at V came to 1 base and at J to 2 bases, leaving 6 bases not matched to a gene. This CDR3 has 16 residues. The germline V gene has CDR1 SNHLY and CDR2 FYNNEI. In DNA, the CDR3 is TGTGCCAGCAGTGAAGGTAGCGGGAGAGGGACCTACGAGCAGTACTTC. This sequence encodes CASSEGSGRGTYEQYF.

The J gene is TRBJ1-5, the V gene TRBV2, with D unresolved. V was cut by 3 bases and J by 4 bases, with 10 bases left in between. This CDR3 has 14 residues. Germline V gene sequence: CDR1 SNHLY, CDR2 FYNNEI. The CDR3 bases are TGTGCCAGCAGTGACCCCGGGTCGAATCAGCCCCAGCATTTT. Protein product: CASSDPGSNQPQHF.

The chain joins TRBV28 to TRBJ1-2; no reliable D call. The ends were cut back, 7 bases at V and 4 bases at J, with 7 bases in the middle. The germline gives CDR1 MDHEN, CDR2 SYDVKM. The CDR3 covers 11 residues. The CDR3 sequence: CASTGRYGYTF. DNA for the CDR3: TGTGCCAGCACAGGCCGCTATGGCTACACCTTC.

This clone appeared a single time. The rearrangement joins TRBV19 to TRBJ2-5, with 7 bases identical to TRBD1. The end of the DNA aligns better with TRBJ2-7, so the J call may be wrong. Germline CDR1 LNHDA, CDR2 SQIVND (reference sequence). The CDR3 runs to 13 residues. CDR3 nucleotide sequence: TGTGCCAGTAGCCTCACAGGGGACTACGAGCAGTACTTC. Protein: CASSLTGDYEQYF.

V and J are TRBV29-1 and TRBJ2-5; D is possibly TRBD2 (6 bases). The germline V and J ends were trimmed by 8 bases and 5 bases, with 15 bases remaining between them. CDR3 length: 12 residues. Germline CDR1 is SQVTM and CDR2 is ANQGSEA. The CDR3 region has the DNA TGCAGCACCAAGGAGGGTTCGGAGACCCAGTACTTC. It is translated as CSTKEGSETQYF. The variable domain in full, with the rest retrieved from reference TRBV29-1 and TRBJ2-5, is SAVISQKPSRDICQRGTSLTIQCQVDSQVTMMFWYRQQPGQSLTLIATANQGSEATYESGFVIDKFPISRPNLTFSTLTVSNMSPEDSSIYLCSTKEGSETQYFGPGTRLLVL.

This chain joins TRBV28 and TRBJ1-2; D not certain. Between the trimmed V and J ends, which lost 6 bases and 4 bases, there was a span of 9 bases. CDR1 is MDHEN, CDR2 SYDVKM, per germline. The CDR3 loop spans 12 amino acids. In DNA, the CDR3 is TGTGCCAGCAGCGACAAGGGCTATGGCTACACCTTC. Its translation: CASSDKGYGYTF.